The next 20 T cell receptor beta chains were all read from a single sample in a study of blood T cell repertoires in COVID-19. Assay: immunoSEQ multiplex PCR; the TCRdb copy retains only in-frame clones and omits some. The repertoire consists of some 250,000 clones, with approximately 80% occurring once and the leading ten covering less than 3.5%. Sequenced input: peripheral blood. These receptors were taken from a woman between 18 and 29 years old with acute or convalescent COVID-19.

The chain is built from TRBV10-2 and TRBJ1-1; weak D call: TRBD1 (6 bases). The CDR3 sequence is 17 residues long. V lost 6 bases and J 5 bases, leaving 25 bases between the germline ends. The germline V gene encodes CDR1 WSHSY and CDR2 SAAADI. The CDR3 coding sequence is TGCGCCAGCAGCGGAGACGCCGCAACAGGGTTACGGACTGAAGCTTTCTTT. This codes for CASSGDAATGLRTEAFF.

As to this clone: The same CDR3 is also encoded by other DNA sequences in this sample. CDR3 nucleotide sequence: TGTGCCAGCAGTCCGGGACTGATACAAGAGACCCAGTACTTC. Amino acids: CASSPGLIQETQYF. V and J are TRBV27 and TRBJ2-5, with D possibly being TRBD2 (6 bases). This CDR3 spans 14 amino acids. Germline CDR1 reads MNHEY; CDR2 reads SMNVEV (reference sequence). V was clipped by 5 bases and J by 2 bases, with 12 bases between them.

The chain recombines TRBV18 with TRBJ2-6; D unclear. Germline CDR1 is KGHSH and CDR2 is LQKENI. The CDR3 extends over 18 amino acids. With 2 bases removed from V and 0 bases from J, the gap between germline ends came to 14 bases. Here the CDR3 reads CASSPGVWQASGANVLTF. Here the CDR3 DNA reads TGTGCCAGCTCACCAGGTGTTTGGCAGGCCTCTGGGGCCAACGTCCTGACTTTC.

The chain recombines TRBV27 with TRBJ2-3; 12 bases line up with TRBD2. J lost 3 bases, V lost 5 bases, and 3 bases had no gene match. The CDR3 length is 15 residues. Germline V lookup: CDR1 MNHEY, CDR2 SMNVEV (reference sequence). The CDR3: CASSQTSGRTDTQYF. The CDR3 DNA reads TGTGCCAGCAGTCAGACTAGCGGGAGAACAGATACGCAGTATTTT.

The CDR3 spells CASSYSLTGGYGYTF. CDR3 DNA: TGTGCCAGCAGTTACTCTCTTACCGGGGGATATGGCTACACCTTC. The chain has TRBV6-5 and TRBJ1-2, with TRBD1 as a possible D gene (5 bases). The V gene lost 0 bases and the J gene lost 5 bases, with 13 bases spanning the gap. Germline loops: CDR1 MNHEY, CDR2 SVGAGI. This CDR3 spans 15 amino acids.

The chain recombines TRBV2 with TRBJ1-2, with 7 bases that match TRBD1. V was clipped by 4 bases and J by 8 bases; unmatched bases: 13. This CDR3 region has 15 residues. CDR1 is SNHLY, CDR2 FYNNEI, per germline. The CDR3 region has the DNA TGTGCCAGCAGTGTCCTCCGGACAGGTTCGGAAGGCTACACCTTC. Its protein product is CASSVLRTGSEGYTF.

This clone was observed a single time. This chain uses TRBV30 with TRBJ1-5, with D maybe TRBD1 (6 bases). Trimming shortened V by 3 bases and J by 0 bases, and 12 bases separated the two germline ends. The V gene's germline CDR1 is GTSNPN and CDR2 SVGIG (reference sequence). The CDR3 covers 15 residues. This CDR3 is CAWSLTGYSNQPQHF. The CDR3 DNA sequence: TGTGCCTGGAGCCTGACAGGATATAGCAATCAGCCCCAGCATTTT.

This clone was recorded only once. The chain employs TRBV19 and TRBJ2-1; no clear D. The CDR3 is made up of 15 amino acids. The germline CDR1 and CDR2 sequences are LNHDA and SQIVND (reference sequence). Trimming pared 7 bases from V and 1 base from J, leaving 14 bases between. CDR3 amino acids: CASKKRSGSYNEQFF. Here the CDR3 DNA reads TGTGCCAGTAAGAAAAGGAGTGGGTCCTACAATGAGCAGTTCTTC.

This rearrangement joins TRBV15 to TRBJ2-1, with TRBD2 matching 11 bases. This CDR3 contains 17 residues. V shed 3 bases, J shed 4 bases, and the junction held 8 bases outside the gene matches. Germline CDR1 reads LNHNV; CDR2 reads YYDKDF (reference sequence). In nucleotides, the CDR3 is TGTGCCACCAGCAGTGGGCGAGGGACTAGCGGATACAATGAGCAGTTCTTC. It yields the protein CATSSGRGTSGYNEQFF. The variable domain in full, with the rest retrieved from reference TRBV15 and TRBJ2-1, is DAMVIQNPRYQVTQFGKPVTLSCSQTLNHNVMYWYQQKSSQAPKLLFHYYDKDFNNEADTPDNFQSRRPNTSFCFLDIRSPGLGDTAMYLCATSSGRGTSGYNEQFFGPGTRLTVL.

This clone is a singleton in its sample. V gene TRBV6-5 combines with J gene TRBJ2-5; TRBD2 agrees at 8 bases. CDR1 MNHEY and CDR2 SVGAGI come from the germline V gene. The CDR3 consists of 16 residues. V shed 4 bases, J shed 4 bases, and the junction held 11 bases outside the gene matches. The chain's CDR3 is CASSFRAGAPRETQYF. Here the CDR3 DNA reads TGTGCCAGCAGTTTCCGAGCGGGAGCCCCCCGAGAGACCCAGTACTTC.

This clone was observed a handful of times. The chain is built from TRBV27 and TRBJ2-7; 9 nucleotides line up with TRBD2. Per germline, CDR1 MNHEY and CDR2 SMNVEV (reference sequence). The CDR3 contains 14 residues. Germline trimming cut 5 bases from V and 7 bases from J; bases unmatched to any gene: 9. Here the CDR3 reads CASSPGGRAGEQYF. CDR3 DNA sequence: TGTGCCAGCAGTCCCGGCGGGAGGGCCGGTGAGCAGTACTTC.

V gene TRBV27 combines with J gene TRBJ1-1; perhaps TRBD1 as D (6 bases). This CDR3 region has 16 residues. Trimming stripped 5 bases from V and 4 bases from J, with 20 bases between. In germline, CDR1 is MNHEY, CDR2 SMNVEV (reference sequence). CDR3 sequence reads: CASSTPNRVSSTEAFF. CDR3 DNA sequence: TGTGCCAGCAGTACTCCGAACAGGGTATCGAGCACTGAAGCTTTCTTT.

This chain links TRBV9 with TRBJ2-3, with D possibly TRBD2 on 6 matching bases. CDR1 and CDR2 from the germline V gene are SGDLS and YYNGEE. The CDR3 has 16 residues. V was pared by 0 bases and J by 2 bases, with 13 bases between. The CDR3 here is CASSVGVSGSTDTQYF. The CDR3 DNA is TGTGCCAGCAGCGTAGGGGTTAGCGGATCCACAGATACGCAGTATTTT.

This clone was detected once. This chain joins TRBV27 and TRBJ2-7, with 10 bases that match TRBD2. CDR3 length: 16 amino acids. Germline CDR1 MNHEY, CDR2 SMNVEV (reference sequence). The J segment lost 2 bases and the V segment lost 0 bases, leaving 4 bases of the junction unmatched. The CDR3 spells CASSLSRTSGTYEQYF. Written as DNA, the CDR3 is TGTGCCAGCAGTTTATCCCGGACTAGCGGTACCTACGAGCAGTACTTC.

The chain is built from TRBV30 and TRBJ2-1, with 8 nucleotides matching TRBD1. V lost 5 bases to trimming and J lost 4 bases; unmatched junction nucleotides: 10. The CDR3 is 15 amino acids. In germline, CDR1 is GTSNPN, CDR2 SVGIG (reference sequence). CDR3 sequence (DNA): TGTGCCTGGGACAGGGGCGGGCAAGCGTACAATGAGCAGTTCTTC. It is translated as CAWDRGGQAYNEQFF.

This clone came up once. The chain has TRBV12-3 or TRBV12-4 and TRBJ2-7; possible D gene TRBD1, 7 bases. The CDR3 is 13 residues long. The V end was cut by 8 bases, the J end by 4 bases, with 15 bases between. CDR3 nucleotides: TGTGCCAGCCGGAGGGACAGACAGTACGAGCAGTACTTC. It is translated as CASRRDRQYEQYF.

V is TRBV7-8 and J is TRBJ1-3; D gene uncertain. Germline V gene lookup returns CDR1 SGHVS and CDR2 FQNEAQ. V was pared by 0 bases and J by 0 bases, with 12 bases between. The CDR3 consists of 17 residues. The CDR3 reads CASSLAGPENSGNTIYF. CDR3 nucleotides: TGTGCCAGCAGCTTAGCTGGTCCCGAGAACTCTGGAAACACCATATATTTT. Based on the CDR3 plus reference TRBV7-8 and TRBJ1-3, the full variable domain is GAGVSQSPRYKVAKRGQDVALRCDPISGHVSLFWYQQALGQGPEFLTYFQNEAQLDKSGLPSDRFFAERPEGSVSTLKIQRTQQEDSAVYLCASSLAGPENSGNTIYFGEGSWLTVV.

The table lists this clone with a count of one. This rearrangement joins TRBV30 to TRBJ1-2; possibly TRBD1 for D (6 bases). The V end was cut by 3 bases, the J end by 4 bases, with 9 bases between. The germline V gene has CDR1 GTSNPN and CDR2 SVGIG (reference sequence). The CDR3 is made up of 12 amino acids. The CDR3 loop is CAWRSTGYGYTF. CDR3 bases: TGTGCCTGGAGGTCGACAGGCTATGGCTACACCTTC.

The V and J genes are TRBV5-4 and TRBJ1-5; 8 bases fit TRBD1. The CDR3 extends over 16 amino acids. The junction had 6 bases not matched to a gene; V was cut back by 4 bases and J by 0 bases. Germline V gives CDR1 SGHNT, CDR2 YYREEE (reference sequence). CDR3 coding DNA: TGTGCCAGCAGCGTGGACAGGGACTATAGCAATCAGCCCCAGCATTTT. Its translation: CASSVDRDYSNQPQHF.

The chain has TRBV6-5 and TRBJ1-1; no firm D call. The germline V gene has CDR1 MNHEY and CDR2 SVGAGI. The CDR3 totals 13 residues. V dropped 6 bases and J dropped 2 bases, with 10 bases sitting between them. Here the CDR3 DNA reads TGTGCCAGCAGGAGCGAGGGTAACACTGAAGCTTTCTTT. Protein product: CASRSEGNTEAFF.